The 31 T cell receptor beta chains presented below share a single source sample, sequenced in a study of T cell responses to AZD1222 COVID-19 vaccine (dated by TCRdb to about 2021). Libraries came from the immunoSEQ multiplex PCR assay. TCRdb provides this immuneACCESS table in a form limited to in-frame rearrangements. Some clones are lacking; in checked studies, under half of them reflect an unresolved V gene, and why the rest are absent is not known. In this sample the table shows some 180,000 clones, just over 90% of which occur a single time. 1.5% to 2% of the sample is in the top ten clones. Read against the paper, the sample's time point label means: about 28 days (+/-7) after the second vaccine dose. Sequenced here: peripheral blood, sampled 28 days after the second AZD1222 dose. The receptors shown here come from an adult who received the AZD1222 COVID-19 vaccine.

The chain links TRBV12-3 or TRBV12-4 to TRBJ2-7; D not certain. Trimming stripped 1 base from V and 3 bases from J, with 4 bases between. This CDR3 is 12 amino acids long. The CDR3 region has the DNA TGTGCCAGCAGTTTAGTCCGCTACGAGCAGTACTTC. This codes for CASSLVRYEQYF.

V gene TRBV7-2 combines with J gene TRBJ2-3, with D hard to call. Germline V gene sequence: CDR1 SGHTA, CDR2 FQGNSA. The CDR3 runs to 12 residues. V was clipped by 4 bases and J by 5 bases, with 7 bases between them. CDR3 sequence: CASSSYGDTQYF. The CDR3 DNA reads TGTGCCAGCAGCTCTTATGGAGATACGCAGTATTTT. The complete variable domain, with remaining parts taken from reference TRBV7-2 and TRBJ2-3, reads GAGVSQSPSNKVTEKGKDVELRCDPISGHTALYWYRQSLGQGLEFLIYFQGNSAPDKSGLPSDRFSAERTGGSVSTLTIQRTQQEDSAVYLCASSSYGDTQYFGPGTRLTVL.

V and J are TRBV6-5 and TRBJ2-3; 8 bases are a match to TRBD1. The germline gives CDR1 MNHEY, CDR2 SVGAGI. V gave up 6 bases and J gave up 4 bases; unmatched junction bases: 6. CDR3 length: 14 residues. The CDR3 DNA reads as TGTGCCAGCAGCGACAGGGGTTGGGCAGATACGCAGTATTTT. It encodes CASSDRGWADTQYF.

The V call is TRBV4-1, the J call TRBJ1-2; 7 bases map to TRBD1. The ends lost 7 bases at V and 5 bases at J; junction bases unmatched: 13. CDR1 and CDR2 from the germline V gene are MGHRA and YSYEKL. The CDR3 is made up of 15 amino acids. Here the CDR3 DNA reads TGCGCCAGCACCTCCCCCGGACAGGACCTATATGGCTACACCTTC. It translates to CASTSPGQDLYGYTF.

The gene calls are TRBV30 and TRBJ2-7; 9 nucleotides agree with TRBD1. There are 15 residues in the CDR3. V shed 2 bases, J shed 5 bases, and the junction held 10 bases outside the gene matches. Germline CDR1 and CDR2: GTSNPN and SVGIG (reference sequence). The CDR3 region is CAWSRFGTGSNEQYF. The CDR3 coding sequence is TGTGCCTGGAGTAGATTCGGGACAGGGTCAAACGAGCAGTACTTC. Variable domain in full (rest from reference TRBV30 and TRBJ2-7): SQTIHQWPATLVQPVGSPLSLECTVEGTSNPNLYWYRQAAGRGLQLLFYSVGIGQISSEVPQNLSASRPQDRQFILSSKKLLLSDSGFYLCAWSRFGTGSNEQYFGPGTRLTVT.

The DNA for the CDR3 is TGTGCCAGTAGTATCCTGACAGGGGTGAACACTGAAGCTTTCTTT. Translation gives CASSILTGVNTEAFF. The chain recombines TRBV19 with TRBJ1-1; 8 nucleotides align to TRBD1. Germline CDR1 reads LNHDA; CDR2 reads SQIVND (reference sequence). The CDR3 runs to 15 residues. The junction had 3 bases not matched to a gene; V was cut back by 3 bases and J by 0 bases.

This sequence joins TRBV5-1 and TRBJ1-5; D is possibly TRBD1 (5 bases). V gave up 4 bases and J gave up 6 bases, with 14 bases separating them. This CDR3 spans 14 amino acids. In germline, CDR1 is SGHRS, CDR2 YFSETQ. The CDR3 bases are TGCGCCAGCAGCAACGGGACGTTCGGTCAGCCCCAGCATTTT. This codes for CASSNGTFGQPQHF.

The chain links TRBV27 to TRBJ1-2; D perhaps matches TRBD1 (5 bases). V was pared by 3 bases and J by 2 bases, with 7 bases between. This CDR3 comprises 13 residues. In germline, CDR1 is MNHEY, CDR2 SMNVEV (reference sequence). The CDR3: CASSFQGNYGYTF. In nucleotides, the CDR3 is TGTGCCAGCAGTTTTCAGGGAAACTATGGCTACACCTTC.

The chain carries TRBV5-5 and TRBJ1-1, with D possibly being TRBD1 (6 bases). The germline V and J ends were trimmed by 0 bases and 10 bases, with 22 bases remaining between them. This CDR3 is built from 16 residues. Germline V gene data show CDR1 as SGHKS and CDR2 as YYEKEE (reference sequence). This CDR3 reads CASSLDLRHRGFGAFF. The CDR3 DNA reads TGTGCCAGCAGCTTGGATTTGAGGCATAGGGGGTTCGGAGCTTTCTTT. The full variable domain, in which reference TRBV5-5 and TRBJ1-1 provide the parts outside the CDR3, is DAGVTQSPTHLIKTRGQQVTLRCSPISGHKSVSWYQQVLGQGPQFIFQYYEKEERGRGNFPDRFSARQFPNYSSELNVNALLLGDSALYLCASSLDLRHRGFGAFFGQGTRLTVV.

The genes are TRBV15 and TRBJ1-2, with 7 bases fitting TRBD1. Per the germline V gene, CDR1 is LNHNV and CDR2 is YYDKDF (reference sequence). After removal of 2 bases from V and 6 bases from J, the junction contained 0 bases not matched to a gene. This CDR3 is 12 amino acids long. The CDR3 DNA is TGTGCCACCAGCAGACAGGGGGATGGCTACACCTTC. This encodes CATSRQGDGYTF.

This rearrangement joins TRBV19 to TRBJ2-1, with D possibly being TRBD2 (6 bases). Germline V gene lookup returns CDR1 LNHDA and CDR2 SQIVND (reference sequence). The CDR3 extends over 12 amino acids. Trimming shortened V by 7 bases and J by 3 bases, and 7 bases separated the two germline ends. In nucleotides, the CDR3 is TGTGCCAGTATGGGGGGCTACAATGAGCAGTTCTTC. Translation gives CASMGGYNEQFF.

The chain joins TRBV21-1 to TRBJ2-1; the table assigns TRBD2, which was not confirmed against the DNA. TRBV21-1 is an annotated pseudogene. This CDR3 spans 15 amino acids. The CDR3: CASRLLGLVYNEQFF. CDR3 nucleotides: TGTGCCAGCAGATTATTGGGACTAGTGTACAATGAGCAGTTCTTC.

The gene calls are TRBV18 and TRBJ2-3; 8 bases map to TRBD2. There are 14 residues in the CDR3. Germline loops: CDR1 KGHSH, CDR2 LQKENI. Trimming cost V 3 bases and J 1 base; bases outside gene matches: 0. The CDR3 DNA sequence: TGTGCCAGCTCACCGGGACTAGGCACAGATACGCAGTATTTT. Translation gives CASSPGLGTDTQYF. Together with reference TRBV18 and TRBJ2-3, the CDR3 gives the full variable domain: NAGVMQNPRHLVRRRGQEARLRCSPMKGHSHVYWYRQLPEEGLKFMVYLQKENIIDESGMPKERFSAEFPKEGPSILRIQQVVRGDSAAYFCASSPGLGTDTQYFGPGTRLTVL.

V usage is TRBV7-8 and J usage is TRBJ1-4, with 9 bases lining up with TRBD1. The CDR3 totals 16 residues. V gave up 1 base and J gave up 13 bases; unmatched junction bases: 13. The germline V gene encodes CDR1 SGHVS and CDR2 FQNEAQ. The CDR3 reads CASSLVGGQGTLRLFF. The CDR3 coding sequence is TGTGCCAGCAGCTTAGTAGGGGGACAGGGAACGCTCAGACTGTTTTTT.

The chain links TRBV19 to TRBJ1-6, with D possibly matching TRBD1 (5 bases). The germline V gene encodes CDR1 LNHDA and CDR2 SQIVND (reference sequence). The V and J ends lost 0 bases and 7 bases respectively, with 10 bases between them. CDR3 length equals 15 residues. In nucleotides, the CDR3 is TGTGCCAGTAGTATAGAGGGCTACAGGAATTCACCCCTCCACTTT. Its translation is CASSIEGYRNSPLHF.

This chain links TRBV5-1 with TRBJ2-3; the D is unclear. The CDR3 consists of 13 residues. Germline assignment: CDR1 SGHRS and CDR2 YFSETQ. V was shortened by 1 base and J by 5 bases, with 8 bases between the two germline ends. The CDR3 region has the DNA TGCGCCAGCAGCTTGTCCGATTTAGATACGCAGTATTTT. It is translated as CASSLSDLDTQYF.

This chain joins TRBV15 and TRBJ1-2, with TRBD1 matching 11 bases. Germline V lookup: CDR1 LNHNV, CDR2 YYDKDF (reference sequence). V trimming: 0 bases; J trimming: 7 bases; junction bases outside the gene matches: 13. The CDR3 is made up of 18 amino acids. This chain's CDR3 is CATSRDGTGGRLTVGYTF. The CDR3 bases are TGTGCCACCAGCAGAGATGGGACAGGGGGACGACTAACCGTTGGCTACACCTTC.

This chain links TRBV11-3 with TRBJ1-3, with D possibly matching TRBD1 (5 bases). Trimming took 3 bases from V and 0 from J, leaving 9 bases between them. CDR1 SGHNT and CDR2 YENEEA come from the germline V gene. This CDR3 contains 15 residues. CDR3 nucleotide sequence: TGTGCCAGCAGCTTCCAGGGCAACTCTGGAAACACCATATATTTT. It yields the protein CASSFQGNSGNTIYF. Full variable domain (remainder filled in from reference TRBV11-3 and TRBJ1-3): EAGVVQSPRYKIIEKKQPVAFWCNPISGHNTLYWYLQNLGQGPELLIRYENEEAVDDSQLPKDRFSAERLKGVDSTLKIQPAELGDSAVYLCASSFQGNSGNTIYFGEGSWLTVV.

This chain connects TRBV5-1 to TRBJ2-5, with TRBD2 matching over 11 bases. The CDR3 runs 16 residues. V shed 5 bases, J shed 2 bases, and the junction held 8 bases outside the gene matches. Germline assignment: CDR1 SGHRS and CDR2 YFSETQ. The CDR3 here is CASSFYLAGGQETQYF. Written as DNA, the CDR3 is TGCGCCAGCAGTTTTTATCTAGCGGGGGGACAAGAGACCCAGTACTTC.

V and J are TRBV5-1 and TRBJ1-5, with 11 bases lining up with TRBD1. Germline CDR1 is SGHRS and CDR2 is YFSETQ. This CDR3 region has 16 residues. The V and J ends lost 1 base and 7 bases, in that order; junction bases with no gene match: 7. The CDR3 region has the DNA TGCGCCAGCAGCTTGAACGGACAGGGGGCAGGGCAGCCCCAGCATTTT. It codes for CASSLNGQGAGQPQHF.

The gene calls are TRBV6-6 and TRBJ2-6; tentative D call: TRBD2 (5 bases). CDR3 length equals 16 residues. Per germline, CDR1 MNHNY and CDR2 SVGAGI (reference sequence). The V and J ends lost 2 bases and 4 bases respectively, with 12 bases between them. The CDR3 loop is CASSYGLANGANVLTF. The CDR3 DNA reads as TGTGCCAGCAGTTACGGGCTAGCTAACGGGGCCAACGTCCTGACTTTC.

CDR3 amino acids: CAHRGNYEQYF. The CDR3 nucleotides read TGTGCCCACCGGGGGAACTACGAGCAGTACTTC. This chain uses TRBV6-5 with TRBJ2-7; D is possibly TRBD2 (6 bases). The V and J ends lost 11 bases and 3 bases respectively, with 11 bases between them. Germline CDR1 reads MNHEY; CDR2 reads SVGAGI. The CDR3 contains 11 residues.

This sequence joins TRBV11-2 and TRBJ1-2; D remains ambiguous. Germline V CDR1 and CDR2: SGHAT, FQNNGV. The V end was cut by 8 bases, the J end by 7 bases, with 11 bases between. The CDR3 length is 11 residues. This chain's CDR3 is CASGYEGGYTF. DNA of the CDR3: TGTGCCAGCGGCTACGAGGGTGGCTACACCTTC. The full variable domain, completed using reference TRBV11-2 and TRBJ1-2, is EAGVAQSPRYKIIEKRQSVAFWCNPISGHATLYWYQQILGQGPKLLIQFQNNGVVDDSQLPKDRFSAERLKGVDSTLKIQPAKLEDSAVYLCASGYEGGYTFGSGTRLTVV.

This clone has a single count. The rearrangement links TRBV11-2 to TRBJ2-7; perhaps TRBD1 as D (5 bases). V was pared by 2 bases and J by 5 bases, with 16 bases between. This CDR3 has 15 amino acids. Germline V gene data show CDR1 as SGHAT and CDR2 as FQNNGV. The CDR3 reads CASSLSIRQGDEQYF. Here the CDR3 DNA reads TGTGCCAGCAGCTTATCCATCCGGCAGGGCGACGAGCAGTACTTC.

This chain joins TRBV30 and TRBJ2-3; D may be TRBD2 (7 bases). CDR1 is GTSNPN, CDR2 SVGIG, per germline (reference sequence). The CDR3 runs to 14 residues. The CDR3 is CAWGGVTSTDTQYF. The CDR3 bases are TGTGCTTGGGGGGGCGTCACTAGCACAGATACGCAGTATTTT.

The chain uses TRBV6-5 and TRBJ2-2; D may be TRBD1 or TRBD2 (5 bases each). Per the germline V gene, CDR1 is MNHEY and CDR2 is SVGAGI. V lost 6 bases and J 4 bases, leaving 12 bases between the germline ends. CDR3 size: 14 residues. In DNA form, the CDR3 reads TGTGCCAGCAGGCCGGGACCCGTCACCGGGGAGCTGTTTTTT. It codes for CASRPGPVTGELFF.

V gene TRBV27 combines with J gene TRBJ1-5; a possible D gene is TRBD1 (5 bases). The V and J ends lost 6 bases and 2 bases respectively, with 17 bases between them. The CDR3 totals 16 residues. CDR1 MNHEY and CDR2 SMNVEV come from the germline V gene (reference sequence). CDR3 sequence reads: CASSSSRDAGNQPQHF. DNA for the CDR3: TGTGCCAGCAGCTCTTCCAGGGATGCGGGCAATCAGCCCCAGCATTTT.

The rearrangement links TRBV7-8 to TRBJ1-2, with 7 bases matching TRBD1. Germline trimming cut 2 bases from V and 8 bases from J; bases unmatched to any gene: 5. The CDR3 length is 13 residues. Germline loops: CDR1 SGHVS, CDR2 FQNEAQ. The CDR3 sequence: CASSLFTGEGYTF. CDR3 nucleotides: TGTGCCAGCAGCTTATTCACAGGGGAAGGCTACACCTTC.

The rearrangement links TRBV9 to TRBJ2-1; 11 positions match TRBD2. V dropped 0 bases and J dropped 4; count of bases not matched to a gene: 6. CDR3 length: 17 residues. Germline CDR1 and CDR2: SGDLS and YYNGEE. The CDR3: CASSVGSSGGSYNEQFF. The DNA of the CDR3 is TGTGCCAGCAGCGTAGGGTCTAGCGGGGGGTCTTACAATGAGCAGTTCTTC.

CDR3 in DNA: TGTGCCAGCAGCCTCGGGACTAGCGGGACTAATGAGCAGTTCTTC. Amino acids: CASSLGTSGTNEQFF. The chain joins TRBV7-3 to TRBJ2-1; 13 bases align to TRBD2. CDR1 and CDR2 from the germline V gene are SGHTA and FQGTGA. This CDR3 has 15 residues. Trimming at V came to 5 bases and at J to 7 bases, leaving 5 bases not matched to a gene.

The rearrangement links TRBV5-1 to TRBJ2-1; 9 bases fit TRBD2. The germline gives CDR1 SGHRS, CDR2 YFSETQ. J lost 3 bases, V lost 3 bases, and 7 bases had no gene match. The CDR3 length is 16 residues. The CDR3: CASSSGASGIYNEQFF. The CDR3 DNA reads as TGCGCCAGCAGCTCTGGGGCTAGCGGGATCTACAATGAGCAGTTCTTC.